In this sample, the clone carrying this T cell receptor (beta chain) turned up many times. This specimen comes from a study of CD8+ T cells in alopecia areata. Turning to the study itself: Those treated were given oral tofacitinib at 5 to 10 mg twice daily. The study gave tofacitinib for 6 to 18 months, then 6 months off drug.

As the sequencing template, cDNA was produced by extracting RNA and reverse transcribing it. TCRdb's copy holds only in-frame clones and misses some; the assay was immunoSEQ multiplex PCR. The sample holds some 240,000 clones, 50% to 60% seen once. Peripheral blood and lesional scalp punch biopsies came from alopecia areata patients. Cell sorting on a FACSAria was used to separate CD4+ and CD8+ T cells from the PBMCs. The sequencing used CD4+ T cells sorted from blood, collected at week 0. The clonotype originates from a human donor with alopecia areata.

The CDR3: CASSRADRDSSGANVLTF. The CDR3 DNA reads as TGTGCCAGCAGCCGGGCGGACAGGGATAGCTCTGGGGCCAACGTCCTGACTTTC. The chain combines TRBV5-4 with TRBJ2-6, with TRBD1 matching 8 bases. V was clipped by 4 bases and J by 0 bases; unmatched bases: 9. This CDR3 is 18 amino acids long. Germline CDR1 is SGHNT and CDR2 is YYREEE (reference sequence). The whole variable domain, remainder taken from reference TRBV5-4 and TRBJ2-6, is ETGVTQSPTHLIKTRGQQVTLRCSSQSGHNTVSWYQQALGQGPQFIFQYYREEENGRGNFPPRFSGLQFPNYSSELNVNALELDDSALYLCASSRADRDSSGANVLTFGAGSRLTVL.